Each of the 23 T cell receptor beta chains below was sequenced from the same sample in a study of vaccination and CD4 T cells after COVID-19. No antigen has been assigned to these receptors. Regarding treatment: roughly 10-day PBMC culture with coronavirus spike peptide pools or control peptides (ViraFEST assay). During the years 2011-2018, before the COVID-19 pandemic, the unexposed donor's CD4+ T cells were collected. The Oncomine TCR Beta short-read assay was what sequenced the DNA obtained from cultured CD4+ T cells. Each CDR3 protein gets one entry after TCRdb re-called the PCR reads with MiXCR. Of about 7,500 distinct CDR3 sequences listed, more than 35% are singletons. The sample comprised CD4+ T cells from blood, cultured in vitro. The receptors come from a human donor in good health.

The chain has TRBV12-3 or TRBV12-4 and TRBJ1-2; no definite D call. Trimming left V 2 bases short and J 1 base short, with 5 bases between. The CDR3 covers 13 residues. The CDR3 DNA reads TGTGCCAGCAGTTTAAACAGTAACTATGGCTACACCTTC. This encodes CASSLNSNYGYTF.

In this sample, this clonotype turned up once. The germline gene is not matched at one end of the junction; a read error may be the cause. The chain has TRBV11-3 and TRBJ1-1; a possible D gene is TRBD1 (5 bases). Germline assignment: CDR1 SGHNT and CDR2 YENEEA. The CDR3 has 12 residues. The CDR3 nucleotides read TGTGTCAGCAGCTTGGGCGCAGGGGAAGCTTTCTTT. Translation: CVSSLGAGEAFF.

A note on this clonotype: One junction end disagrees with the germline gene, perhaps due to a read error. The chain carries TRBV20-1 and TRBJ1-3; no clear D gene. This CDR3 has 14 amino acids. The germline CDR1 and CDR2 sequences are DFQATT and SNEGSKA (reference sequence). In DNA, the CDR3 is TGCAGTGCGAGAGCAGGAAGCTCTGGAAACACCATATATTTT. Translating gives CSARAGSSGNTIYF.

This chain links TRBV6-5 with TRBJ1-1; no clear D. The V gene's germline CDR1 is MNHEY and CDR2 SVGAGI. Trimming stripped 2 bases from V and 0 bases from J, with 7 bases between. The CDR3 is 14 residues long. The chain's CDR3 is CASSYREMNTEAFF. DNA for the CDR3: TGTGCCAGCAGTTACAGGGAAATGAACACTGAAGCTTTCTTT.

This clonotype counts as medium-sized. V is TRBV5-1 and J is TRBJ1-6; possibly TRBD1 for D (6 bases). There are 13 residues in the CDR3. CDR1 and CDR2 (germline): SGHRS, YFSETQ. Trimming pared 2 bases from V and 7 bases from J, leaving 7 bases between. The CDR3 loop is CASSFRGNSPLHF. DNA for the CDR3: TGCGCCAGCAGCTTCAGGGGCAATTCACCCCTCCACTTT.

The chain is built from TRBV6-1 and TRBJ2-3; perhaps TRBD1 as D (7 bases). This CDR3 region has 14 residues. The ends were cut back, 5 bases at V and 3 bases at J, with 12 bases in the middle. Germline V lookup: CDR1 MNHNS, CDR2 SASEGT. The CDR3 coding sequence is TGTGCCAGCAGTCTACAGGGGACTACAGATACGCAGTATTTT. Protein: CASSLQGTTDTQYF.

CDR3: CASRTLGAGANVLTF. The CDR3, as DNA: TGTGCCAGCAGAACCCTCGGGGCTGGGGCCAACGTCCTGACTTTC. The V and J genes are TRBV12-3 or TRBV12-4 and TRBJ2-6, with D perhaps TRBD2 (5 bases). This CDR3 region has 15 residues. Trimming left V 6 bases short and J 2 bases short, with 11 bases between.

This chain uses TRBV30 with TRBJ1-1; the D is unclear. The CDR3 has 13 residues. From germline, CDR1 is GTSNPN and CDR2 SVGIG (reference sequence). V was pared by 3 bases and J by 1 base, with 9 bases between. CDR3 amino acids: CAWRLGSNTEAFF. The CDR3 DNA reads TGTGCCTGGAGATTAGGATCGAACACTGAAGCTTTCTTT.

This clonotype was detected only a few times. The gene calls are TRBV20-1 and TRBJ2-3; 10 nucleotides agree with TRBD2. J gave up 2 bases and V 1 base, and 3 bases lay outside the gene matches. Germline CDR1 reads DFQATT; CDR2 reads SNEGSKA (reference sequence). The CDR3 contains 15 residues. The CDR3 DNA follows: TGCAGTGCTAGAGTTGGGACTAGCGACACAGATACGCAGTATTTT. Protein sequence: CSARVGTSDTDTQYF.

V usage is TRBV7-9 and J usage is TRBJ2-7; 8 positions match TRBD1. This CDR3 comprises 14 residues. The V gene end was trimmed by 7 bases and the J gene end by 3 bases; junction bases not matched to a gene: 8. Germline lookup yields CDR1 SEHNR and CDR2 FQNEAQ (reference sequence). The chain's CDR3 is CASTTDRDHYEQYF. CDR3 nucleotides: TGTGCCAGCACCACGGACAGGGATCACTACGAGCAGTACTTC.

As for this clonotype: Since a much larger clone is just one base distant, this may be a read error. The J gene is TRBJ1-6, the V gene TRBV3-1, with 7 positions matching TRBD1. Germline lookup yields CDR1 LGHDT and CDR2 YNNKEL (reference sequence). The CDR3 spans 15 residues. The CDR3 coding sequence is TGTGCCAGCACCAGGACAGGTCCGGGGAGTTCATCCCTCCACTTT. It encodes CASTRTGPGSSSLHF.

Of note for this clonotype: This is likely a read error, given that the CDR3 carries no conserved phenylalanine or tryptophan at its end. The chain employs TRBV9 and TRBJ2-3; D possibly corresponds to TRBD2 (6 bases). The CDR3 loop spans 16 amino acids. V lost 2 bases and J lost 1, with 14 bases in between. CDR1 and CDR2 from the germline V gene are SGDLS and YYNGEE. The DNA of the CDR3 is TGTGCCAGCAGCGTGGGACGGGGGTCAGGCACAGATACGCAGTATTCT. Amino acids: CASSVGRGSGTDTQYS.

This clonotype occurred once. The genes are TRBV2 and TRBJ1-1, with D uncertain. The CDR3 has 15 amino acids. The germline V gene has CDR1 SNHLY and CDR2 FYNNEI. Trimming shortened V by 0 bases and J by 5 bases, and 13 bases separated the two germline ends. The CDR3 nucleotides are TGTGCCAGCAGTGAAGCCCGGACGGTGCAAACTGAAGCTTTCTTT. It encodes CASSEARTVQTEAFF.

This sequence joins TRBV11-2 and TRBJ1-1; maybe TRBD1 (5 bases). V lost 0 bases and J lost 1, with 12 bases in between. CDR1 is SGHAT, CDR2 FQNNGV, per germline. This CDR3 is built from 16 residues. CDR3 protein: CASSLDRSGGNTEAFF. Written as DNA, the CDR3 is TGTGCCAGCAGCTTAGATCGGTCGGGGGGGAACACTGAAGCTTTCTTT.

This sequence joins TRBV6-1 and TRBJ1-6, with D perhaps matching TRBD1 (6 bases). The ends were cut back, 4 bases at V and 7 bases at J, with 14 bases in the middle. There are 15 residues in the CDR3. Germline V gene sequence: CDR1 MNHNS, CDR2 SASEGT. The CDR3 region has the DNA TGTGCCAGCAGTGGATCTATAGGGGGGAATTCACCCCTCCACTTT. Its translation is CASSGSIGGNSPLHF.

This clonotype was observed once. A read error may explain this, as a much larger clone is one base away. The chain uses TRBV2 and TRBJ2-7, with D perhaps matching TRBD2 (6 bases). V was pared by 3 bases and J by 5 bases, with 17 bases between. The CDR3 consists of 15 residues. Germline V gives CDR1 SNHLY, CDR2 FYNNEI. The CDR3 is CASSDRGKGTHEQYF. CDR3 DNA sequence: TGTGCCAGCAGTGATCGGGGGAAGGGTACCCACGAGCAGTACTTC.

J is TRBJ2-3 and V is TRBV30, with a weak D call TRBD2 (6 bases). This CDR3 is built from 13 residues. The germline V and J ends were trimmed by 3 bases and 0 bases, with 7 bases remaining between them. From germline, CDR1 is GTSNPN and CDR2 SVGIG (reference sequence). The CDR3, as DNA: TGTGCCTGGAGGCGGGGTAGCACAGATACGCAGTATTTT. It encodes CAWRRGSTDTQYF.

There are a few counts of this clonotype. The chain recombines TRBV27 with TRBJ1-5; 9 nucleotides align to TRBD1. The J segment lost 4 bases and the V segment lost 5 bases, leaving 6 bases of the junction unmatched. Per germline, CDR1 MNHEY and CDR2 SMNVEV (reference sequence). The CDR3 is 15 residues long. CDR3 loop: CASSSGTGNNQPQHF. For the CDR3, the DNA is TGTGCCAGCAGTAGCGGGACAGGGAATAATCAGCCCCAGCATTTT.

J is TRBJ1-4 and V is TRBV7-2; 7 bases fit TRBD1. Germline loops: CDR1 SGHTA, CDR2 FQGNSA. This CDR3 contains 15 residues. The junction had 5 bases not matched to a gene; V was cut back by 2 bases and J by 5 bases. CDR3 coding DNA: TGTGCCAGCAGCTTATGGGCAGGGGGGAATGAAAAACTGTTTTTT. The encoded protein is CASSLWAGGNEKLFF. The complete variable domain, with remaining parts taken from reference TRBV7-2 and TRBJ1-4, reads GAGVSQSPSNKVTEKGKDVELRCDPISGHTALYWYRQSLGQGLEFLIYFQGNSAPDKSGLPSDRFSAERTGGSVSTLTIQRTQQEDSAVYLCASSLWAGGNEKLFFGSGTQLSVL.

The chain recombines TRBV28 with TRBJ1-2; D is undetermined. This CDR3 spans 12 amino acids. Germline V CDR1 and CDR2: MDHEN, SYDVKM. Trimming removed 5 bases from V and 8 bases from J, with 12 bases in between. CDR3 sequence (DNA): TGTGCCAGCAGTCCGACGGGGTTGGGCTACACCTTC. It yields the protein CASSPTGLGYTF.

The gene calls are TRBV20-1 and TRBJ1-5; D remains ambiguous. Germline CDR1 and CDR2: DFQATT and SNEGSKA (reference sequence). Between the trimmed V and J ends, which lost 5 bases and 6 bases, there was a span of 14 bases. The CDR3 is 13 residues long. CDR3 protein: CSADRALGQPQHF. CDR3 in DNA: TGCAGTGCTGACCGGGCCCTAGGTCAGCCCCAGCATTTT.

V is TRBV5-5 and J is TRBJ1-2; no definite D call. The V and J ends lost 2 bases and 4 bases respectively, with 15 bases between them. CDR1 SGHKS and CDR2 YYEKEE come from the germline V gene (reference sequence). This CDR3 has 15 amino acids. This CDR3 reads CASSLERARGYGYTF. CDR3 coding DNA: TGTGCCAGCAGCTTAGAGAGGGCGCGGGGCTATGGCTACACCTTC.

This clonotype has only a few counts. This rearrangement joins TRBV7-9 to TRBJ1-1, with D perhaps matching TRBD1 (5 bases). Germline-derived CDR1 and CDR2 are SEHNR and FQNEAQ (reference sequence). Trimming shortened V by 7 bases and J by 2 bases, and 14 bases separated the two germline ends. CDR3 length: 14 amino acids. The DNA of the CDR3 is TGTGCCAGCATCCCCTCAGGGAAAAACACTGAAGCTTTCTTT. This sequence encodes CASIPSGKNTEAFF.